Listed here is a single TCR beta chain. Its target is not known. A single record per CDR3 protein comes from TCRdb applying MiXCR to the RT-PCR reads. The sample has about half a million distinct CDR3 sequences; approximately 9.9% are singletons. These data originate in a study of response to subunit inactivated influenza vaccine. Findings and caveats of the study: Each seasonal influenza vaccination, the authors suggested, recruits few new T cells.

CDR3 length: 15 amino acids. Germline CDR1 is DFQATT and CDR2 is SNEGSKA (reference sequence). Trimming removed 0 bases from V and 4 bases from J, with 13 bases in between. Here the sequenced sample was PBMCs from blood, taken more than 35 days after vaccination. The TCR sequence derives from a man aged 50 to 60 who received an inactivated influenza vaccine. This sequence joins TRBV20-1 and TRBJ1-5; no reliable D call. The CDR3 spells CSARDPQYRNQPQHF. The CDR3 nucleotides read TGCAGTGCTAGAGATCCCCAGTATCGAAATCAGCCCCAGCATTTT.